The clone carrying this TCR beta chain was found many times. The target antigen is unknown. This record belongs to a study of response to subunit inactivated influenza vaccine. Whole-study findings and limits: With each seasonal influenza vaccination, the authors suggested, few new T cells are recruited.

TCRdb recomputed calls from the RT-PCR reads with MiXCR, one row per CDR3 protein. Counted here are a few hundred thousand distinct CDR3 sequences, 6% to 9% occurring once; the ten biggest clones make up roughly 14%. The sample consisted of PBMCs from blood, taken roughly 24 months after vaccination. The source of this sequence is a man in his fifties or sixties who received an inactivated influenza vaccine.

CDR3 sequence: CASSQEQAYNSPLHF. In DNA form, the CDR3 reads TGCGCCAGCAGCCAAGAACAGGCCTATAATTCACCCCTCCACTTT. The V gene is TRBV4-3, the J gene TRBJ1-6; the D gene is possibly TRBD1 (5 bases). The CDR3 totals 15 residues. Germline CDR1 and CDR2: LGHNA and YSLEER. Trimming removed 0 bases from V and 2 bases from J, with 5 bases in between.